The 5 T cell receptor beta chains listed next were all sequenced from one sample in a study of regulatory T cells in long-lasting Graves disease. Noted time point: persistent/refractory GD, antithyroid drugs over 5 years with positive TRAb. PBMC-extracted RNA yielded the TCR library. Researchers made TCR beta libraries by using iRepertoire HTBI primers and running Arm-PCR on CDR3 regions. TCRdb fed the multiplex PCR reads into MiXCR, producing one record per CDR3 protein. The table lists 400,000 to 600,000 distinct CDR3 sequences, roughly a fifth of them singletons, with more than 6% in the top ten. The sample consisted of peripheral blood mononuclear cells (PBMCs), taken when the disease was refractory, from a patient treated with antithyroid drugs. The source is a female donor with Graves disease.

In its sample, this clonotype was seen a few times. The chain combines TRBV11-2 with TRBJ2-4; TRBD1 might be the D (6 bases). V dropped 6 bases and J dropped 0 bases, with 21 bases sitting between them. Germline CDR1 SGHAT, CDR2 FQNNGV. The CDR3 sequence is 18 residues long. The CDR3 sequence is CASRTYDRTGLAKNIQYF. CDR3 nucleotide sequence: TGTGCCAGCAGGACGTACGACAGGACCGGATTAGCCAAAAACATTCAGTACTTC.

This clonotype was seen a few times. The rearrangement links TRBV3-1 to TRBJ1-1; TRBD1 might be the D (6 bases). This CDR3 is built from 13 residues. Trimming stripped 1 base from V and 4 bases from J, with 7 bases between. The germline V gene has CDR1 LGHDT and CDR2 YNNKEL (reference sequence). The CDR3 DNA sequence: TGTGCCAGCAGCCAAGGGACAGCCACTGAAGCTTTCTTT. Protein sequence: CASSQGTATEAFF. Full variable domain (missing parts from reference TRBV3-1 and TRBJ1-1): DTAVSQTPKYLVTQMGNDKSIKCEQNLGHDTMYWYKQDSKKFLKIMFSYNNKELIINETVPNRFSPKSPDKAHLNLHINSLELGDSAVYFCASSQGTATEAFFGQGTRLTVV.

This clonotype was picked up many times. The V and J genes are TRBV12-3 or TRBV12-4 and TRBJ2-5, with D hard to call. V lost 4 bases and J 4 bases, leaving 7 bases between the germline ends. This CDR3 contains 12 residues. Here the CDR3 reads CASSYPGETQYF. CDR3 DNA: TGTGCCAGCAGTTATCCTGGAGAGACCCAGTACTTC.

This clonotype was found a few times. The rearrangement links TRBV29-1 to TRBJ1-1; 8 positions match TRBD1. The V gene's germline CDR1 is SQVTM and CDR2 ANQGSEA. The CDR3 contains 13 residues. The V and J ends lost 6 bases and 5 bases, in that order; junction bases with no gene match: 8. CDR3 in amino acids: CSVSGQVPTEAFF. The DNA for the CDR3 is TGCAGCGTCTCGGGACAGGTGCCTACTGAAGCTTTCTTT.

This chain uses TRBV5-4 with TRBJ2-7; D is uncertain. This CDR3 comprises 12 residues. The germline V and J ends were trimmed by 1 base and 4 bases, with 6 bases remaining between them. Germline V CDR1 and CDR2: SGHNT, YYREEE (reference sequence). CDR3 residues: CASSLHSYEQYF. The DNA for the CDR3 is TGTGCCAGCAGCTTGCACTCTTACGAGCAGTACTTC.